This T cell receptor beta chain was documented in a study of blood T cell repertoires in COVID-19. Some clones are missing from TCRdb's copy, which holds only in-frame ones; the method was immunoSEQ multiplex PCR. The top ten hold 0.6% to 0.9% of the sample, which has 150,000 to 250,000 clones, about 93% seen once. The CDR3 runs to 13 residues. The germline CDR1 and CDR2 sequences are SGDLS and YYNGEE. Trimming took off 3 bases at V and 11 bases at J, with 15 bases between the two ends. The sequence was collected from a man aged 25-45 years with COVID-19, enrolled during active disease. V usage is TRBV9 and J usage is TRBJ1-5; the D is unclear. Sequenced input: peripheral blood. DNA of the CDR3: TGTGCCAGCAGCGAAAATCCTGACTCCTCCCAGCATTTT. Protein product: CASSENPDSSQHF.